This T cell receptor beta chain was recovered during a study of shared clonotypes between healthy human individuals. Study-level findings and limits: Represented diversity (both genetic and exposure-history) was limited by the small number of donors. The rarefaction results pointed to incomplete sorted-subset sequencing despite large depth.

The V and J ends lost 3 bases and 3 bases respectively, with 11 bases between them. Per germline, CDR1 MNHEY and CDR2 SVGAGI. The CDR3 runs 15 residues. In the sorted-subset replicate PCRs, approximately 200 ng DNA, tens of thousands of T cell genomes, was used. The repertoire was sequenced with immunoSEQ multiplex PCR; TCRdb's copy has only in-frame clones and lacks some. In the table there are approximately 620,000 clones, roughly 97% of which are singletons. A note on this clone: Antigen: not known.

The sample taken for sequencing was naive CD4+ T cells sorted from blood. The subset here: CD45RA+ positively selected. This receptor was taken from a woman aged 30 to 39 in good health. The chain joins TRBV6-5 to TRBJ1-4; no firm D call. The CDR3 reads CASSYRQPSNEKLFF. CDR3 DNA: TGTGCCAGCAGTTATCGGCAGCCCTCTAATGAAAAACTGTTTTTT.